This record concerns one TCR beta chain sequence. Its antigen is not known. Treatment described: about 20 received Ad26.COV2.S at low or high dose, single or two shots; several received placebo; per-sample allocation not given. Sample collection was performed on day 63 after the first vaccine or placebo injection. The data derive from a study of Ad26.COV2.S vaccination and SARS-CoV-2 variants. On the study more broadly: Recipients of Ad26.COV2.S got it intramuscularly, once or twice 56 days apart. Study outcomes and limitations: The placebo group had lower spike-specific TCR breadth than the vaccine recipients did. Analytic work on TCR breadth and depth might have understated the full extent of total T cell responses.

CDR1 is SGHDT and CDR2 is YYEEEE in the germline V gene. This CDR3 has 14 residues. Trimming left V 2 bases short and J 7 bases short, with 16 bases between. Libraries were prepared by immunoSEQ multiplex PCR; TCRdb keeps only in-frame clonotypes and omits some of them. Of 300,000 to 500,000 clones listed, 80% to 90% are singletons. This sequence was found in a person aged 18-60 years who received the Ad26.COV2.S COVID-19 vaccine or a placebo. The rearrangement joins TRBV5-6 to TRBJ2-7; D gene unclear. The starting material was peripheral blood, obtained in a trial of Ad26.COV2.S vaccine versus placebo. The CDR3 protein is CASSFDRTVGEQYF. The DNA of the CDR3 is TGTGCCAGCAGCTTCGACCGCACCGTAGGGGAGCAGTACTTC.